This is a list of T cell receptor beta chains from one sample in a study of Graves' ophthalmopathy and Graves' hyperthyroidism. TCRdb reprocessed the multiplex PCR reads with MiXCR, giving one entry per CDR3 protein. Among under 400,000 distinct CDR3 sequences listed, roughly a sixth were seen once. The sequenced sample was peripheral blood. Receptors originate from an adult man with Graves' ophthalmopathy. Both conserved end residues are part of each CDR3. Each record gives: D gene, V gene, J gene, clone size, CDR3 DNA, CDR3 protein. The D gene is left open where the match is weak. A row's size may be missing; if present it is once, few, many or a size class.

TRBD2	TRBV20-1	TRBJ2-7	many	TGCAGTGCTAGTGGACTAGCGGGAGGTAGTTCCTACGAGCAGTACTTC	CSASGLAGGSSYEQYF
.	TRBV2	TRBJ2-7	many	TGTGCCAGCAGTGATTACCCAGGGAAGTACGAGCAGTACTTC	CASSDYPGKYEQYF
.	TRBV29-1	TRBJ2-5	many	TGCAGCGTTGAGAGTCTCGGGACCCAGTACTTC	CSVESLGTQYF
.	TRBV7-2	TRBJ1-6	many	TGTGCCAGCAGCTTAGCGAGAGGGGGGCATTCACCCCTCCACTTT	CASSLARGGHSPLHF
.	TRBV9	TRBJ2-7	many	TGTGCCAGCAGCGTAGCGGAGGGCTCCTACGAGCAGTACTTC	CASSVAEGSYEQYF
.	TRBV6-1	TRBJ2-2	.	TGTGCCAGCATGCGATGGACTACCGGGGAGCTGTTTTTT	CASMRWTTGELFF
.	TRBV19	TRBJ1-5	many	TGTGCCAGTTCACAAACGGCGGCGGGGGCGAGTCAGCCCCAGCATTTT	CASSQTAAGASQPQHF
.	TRBV30	TRBJ1-5	.	TGTGCCTGGAGTCCCCGGGCGTCCATAAATCAGCCCCAGCATTTT	CAWSPRASINQPQHF
.	TRBV19	TRBJ2-5	many	TGTGCCAGTAGTATCAGAGGGGTTCGGGAGACCCAGTACTTC	CASSIRGVRETQYF
.	TRBV12-3/TRBV12-4	TRBJ1-2	.	TGTGCCAACTTATACAACTATGGCTACACCTTC	CANLYNYGYTF
.	TRBV15	TRBJ1-2	.	TGTGCCACCAGCAGAGGTGGGACAAGCTATGGCTACACCTTC	CATSRGGTSYGYTF
.	TRBV6-5	TRBJ2-7	many	TGTGCCAGCAGTTACGGACTTAAGTACGAGCAGTACTTC	CASSYGLKYEQYF
.	TRBV6-5	TRBJ2-7	many	TGTGCCAGCAGAGGTAGGGGCTACGAGCAGTACTTC	CASRGRGYEQYF
.	TRBV7-8	TRBJ2-7	many	TGTGCCAGCAGCTTCGGGCCCGGGGGCGAGCAGTACTTC	CASSFGPGGEQYF
.	TRBV30	TRBJ2-2	.	TGTGCCTGGAGTGCTTGGGGGGGGCGCACCGGGGAGCTGTTTTTT	CAWSAWGGRTGELFF
TRBD1	TRBV29-1	TRBJ1-6	many	TGCAGCGTTCGACAGGGGCCTAGTTCACCCCTCCACTTT	CSVRQGPSSPLHF
.	TRBV20-1	TRBJ1-2	many	TGCAGTGCTAGTAGTTTGGAGTACTATGGCTACACCTTC	CSASSLEYYGYTF
.	TRBV20-1	TRBJ2-7	many	TGCAGTGCTAGAGATCTCAGGAAGGAACAGTACTTC	CSARDLRKEQYF
.	TRBV30	TRBJ1-1	many	TGTGCCTGGGGTCGGGGAGACATGAACACTGAAGCTTTCTTT	CAWGRGDMNTEAFF
TRBD1	TRBV29-1	TRBJ1-6	many	TGCAGCGCCCGGGACAGCAATAATTCACCCCTCCACTTT	CSARDSNNSPLHF
TRBD2	TRBV20-1	TRBJ2-1	many	TGCAGTGCTAGAGTAGGAGCGGGGGGAACGGACTTC	CSARVGAGGTDF
.	TRBV20-1	TRBJ2-5	.	TGCAGTGCAACGGACGGGCAAGAGACCCAGTACTTC	CSATDGQETQYF
TRBD1	TRBV6-1	TRBJ2-7	.	TGTGCCAGCAGTAGTTCAGGCGGGACAGGAGTACGACAGCAGTACTTC	CASSSSGGTGVRQQYF
TRBD1	TRBV28	TRBJ2-7	.	TGTGCCAGCAGTCCCCGGGACAGGCGAGTCAGGGCCACTAACTACGAGCAGTACTTC	CASSPRDRRVRATNYEQYF
.	TRBV14	TRBJ2-5	many	TGTGCCAGCAGCCAAGGAAGACCCGCCCCCCGAGAGACCCAGTACTTC	CASSQGRPAPRETQYF
.	TRBV30	TRBJ2-2	.	TGTGCCTGGATCCGCGCGAACACCGGGGAGCTGTTTTTT	CAWIRANTGELFF
.	TRBV7-2	TRBJ1-2	many	TGTGCCAGCAGCTTGGGGAAGACAGGATCCTATGGCTACACCTTC	CASSLGKTGSYGYTF
TRBD1	TRBV29-1	TRBJ1-2	many	TGCAGCGCCATAGCCGAAGAGGACAGGCTAGTTCATGGCTACACCTTC	CSAIAEEDRLVHGYTF
TRBD2	TRBV28	TRBJ2-2	many	TGTGCCAGCAGTTTACCGGGGGGGAAAAACACCGGGGAGCTGTTTTTT	CASSLPGGKNTGELFF
TRBD1	TRBV2	TRBJ2-7	once	TGTGCCAGCGTCGGGACAGGGGGGGCCTACGAGCAGTACTTC	CASVGTGGAYEQYF
.	TRBV27	TRBJ1-2	many	TGTGCCAGCAGTTTTTCCGGAGAAAAAGGAGGCTACACCTTC	CASSFSGEKGGYTF
.	TRBV30	TRBJ1-1	many	TGTGCCTCAGGACCAGGGACCTTGGCGGGCACTGAAGCTTTCTTT	CASGPGTLAGTEAFF
TRBD1	TRBV15	TRBJ2-5	many	TGTGCCACCAGCAGAGGGTCAGGGGGCGTTGAGACCCAGTACTTC	CATSRGSGGVETQYF
TRBD1	TRBV28	TRBJ2-5	many	TGTGCCAGCAGAGTTACAGGGGGCGCTAATTTCGAGACCCAGTACTTC	CASRVTGGANFETQYF
.	TRBV14	TRBJ2-5	few	TGTGCCAGCAGCCAGAACAGGGTTGAGGAAGAGACCCAGTACTTC	CASSQNRVEEETQYF
.	TRBV4-1	TRBJ1-3	many	TGCGCCAGCAGCCAATACGCAGGGAACACCATATATTTT	CASSQYAGNTIYF
.	TRBV6-5	TRBJ1-1	many	TGTGCCAGCACCCCCCCAGGTCAGACTGAAGCTTTCTTT	CASTPPGQTEAFF